A selection of T cell receptor beta chains follows, all from one sample in a study of shared clonotypes between healthy human individuals. The protocol was immunoSEQ multiplex PCR, while the TCRdb copy is restricted to in-frame clones and leaves out a portion. The table includes some 600,000 clones, 95% to 97% detected once. Sequences were obtained from naive CD8+ T cells sorted from blood. Receptors originate from a woman in her twenties or thirties in good health. CDR3s include the opening cysteine and the closing phenylalanine or tryptophan.

cdr3_aa: CASSVVRQAGENEQFF
v_call: TRBV9

cdr3_aa: CASTWGPYSTDTQYF
v_call: TRBV27

cdr3_aa: CASSVGLTGELFF
v_call: TRBV6-1

cdr3_aa: CASMPMTSGNTGELFF
v_call: TRBV13

cdr3_aa: CASSQDQDEQYF
v_call: TRBV4-2

cdr3_aa: CASSSSANIQYF
v_call: TRBV7-2

cdr3_aa: CASSLFRGEQPQHF
v_call: TRBV27

cdr3_aa: CASSLILGLGYEQYF
v_call: TRBV28

cdr3_aa: CATSRASAFFSGNTIYF
v_call: TRBV15

cdr3_aa: CASSSTTPGIETQYF
v_call: TRBV7-8

cdr3_aa: CASRTGQGVSEAFF
v_call: TRBV6-5

cdr3_aa: CASSTWAGANVLTF
v_call: TRBV28

cdr3_aa: CASRRDASGWDTQYF
v_call: TRBV13

cdr3_aa: CASSRGAGTGFHEQYF
v_call: TRBV11-2

cdr3_aa: CASSLGQVPGTPVEQYF
v_call: TRBV5-1

cdr3_aa: CASSEALDEQYF
v_call: TRBV10-2

cdr3_aa: CASSFSDNQPQHF
v_call: TRBV27

cdr3_aa: CASSIWDLRGQPQHF
v_call: TRBV19

cdr3_aa: CASTDRHGPSHEQYF
v_call: TRBV19

cdr3_aa: CSVIRPPDEQYF
v_call: TRBV29-1

cdr3_aa: CASSLGGGLDYEQYF
v_call: TRBV7-8

cdr3_aa: CASSQSLLGPGDNSPLHF
v_call: TRBV4-1

cdr3_aa: CASSLNGRGSYEQYF
v_call: TRBV27

cdr3_aa: CASSLAGTETYEQYF
v_call: TRBV7-9

cdr3_aa: CASSVAGVDYTEAFF
v_call: TRBV9

cdr3_aa: CASSLRGARLEQYF
v_call: TRBV28

cdr3_aa: CASSPLEALAKNIQYF
v_call: TRBV7-8

cdr3_aa: CASSELAGGRSPLHF
v_call: TRBV25-1

cdr3_aa: CASRDVMNTEAFF
v_call: TRBV6-1

cdr3_aa: CASSLVGRRAYEQYF
v_call: TRBV28

cdr3_aa: CASSFEGVNTEAFF
v_call: TRBV7-9